This T cell receptor (beta chain) was observed in a study of blood T cells in healthy people across ages. Comments on this clonotype: Its cognate antigen is unknown.

Study results and limitations: Long-lived donors carried more naive CD4+ cells and greater diversity than aged donors. Naive and antigen-experienced cells were not separated, limiting conclusive comparison.

Then a second PCR, running about 6 to 12 cycles, was carried out with a sample-barcoded 5' primer and a J-beta primer mix. In TCRdb, the 5' RACE reads were re-called with MiXCR into one record per CDR3 protein. The sample has 550,000 to 600,000 distinct CDR3 sequences, roughly 48% seen once. The sequenced material came from blood. The sequence derives from an elderly man in good health.

CDR3 residues: CASSQDLAGVGNEKLFF. The CDR3 nucleotides are TGCGCCAGCAGCCAAGATTTAGCAGGGGTCGGTAATGAAAAACTGTTTTTT. J is TRBJ1-4 and V is TRBV4-1; a possible D gene is TRBD1 (6 bases). Trimming took off 0 bases at V and 4 bases at J, with 15 bases between the two ends. The germline V gene has CDR1 MGHRA and CDR2 YSYEKL. This CDR3 comprises 17 residues.